What follows is one TCR beta chain and its context. Its matching antigen is unknown. In germline, CDR1 is SGHNT, CDR2 YYREEE (reference sequence). Trimming stripped 3 bases from V and 10 bases from J, with 19 bases between. CDR3 size: 14 residues. The sample comes from a study of cytomegalovirus exposure and HLA in healthy donors. Regarding the study as a whole: An analysis that came later showed most CMV-associated TCR beta chains appearing HLA-restricted. HLA alleles were associated with roughly 15,000 TCR beta sequences in a later analysis at 0.05 false discovery rate. Further analysis was carried out later, and it showed several of the most significant clusters appearing linked to common viral pathogens.

In nominal health when sampled, donors likely had unrecorded immune exposures nonetheless. The PCR was carried out with 60 Vbeta primers and 13 Jbeta primers. Here immunoSEQ multiplex PCR was the method, and the copy in TCRdb shows in-frame clones only, minus some. Of about 200,000 clones listed, 55% to 75% are singletons. The sequencing input was PBMCs. The clonotype was recovered from a man aged 40-50 years in good health and CMV-seropositive. The rearrangement links TRBV5-4 to TRBJ1-1; tentative D call: TRBD1 (5 bases). CDR3 region: CASSYDFGPQGAFF. The DNA for the CDR3 is TGTGCCAGCAGCTACGACTTTGGACCCCAGGGAGCTTTCTTT.